These 32 T cell receptor beta chains share one sample of origin, sequenced in a study of memory CD4+ T cells and cytomegalovirus serostatus. The sort gate was single viable CD3+CD4+CD8-CD45RO+ cells for memory CD4+ T cells. Profiling relied on immunoSEQ multiplex PCR, and the TCRdb table lists in-frame clones only, not all of them. Of about 59,000 clones listed, roughly 77% were seen once; the top ten hold 0.8% to 1.2%. Sequenced input: memory CD4+ T cells from blood. The receptors were sampled from an adult in good health and CMV-seronegative.

The rearrangement uses TRBV19 and TRBJ1-1; D gene uncertain. The CDR3 is 16 residues long. Trimming left V 4 bases short and J 0 bases short, with 15 bases between. Germline V gene lookup returns CDR1 LNHDA and CDR2 SQIVND (reference sequence). The CDR3 sequence is CASSTRGEGMNTEAFF. Written as DNA, the CDR3 is TGTGCCAGTAGTACCAGAGGCGAGGGAATGAACACTGAAGCTTTCTTT.

The gene calls are TRBV11-3 and TRBJ1-1, with D possibly matching TRBD1 (5 bases). The CDR3 consists of 15 residues. V lost 2 bases to trimming and J lost 0 bases, with 10 bases between them. From germline, CDR1 is SGHNT and CDR2 YENEEA. The CDR3 is CASSLSAQVNTEAFF. Here the CDR3 DNA reads TGTGCCAGCAGCTTATCCGCACAGGTGAACACTGAAGCTTTCTTT.

The chain couples TRBV5-4 to TRBJ2-4; no reliable D call. The germline V gene encodes CDR1 SGHNT and CDR2 YYREEE (reference sequence). This CDR3 is 14 amino acids long. The V gene lost 4 bases and the J gene lost 1 base, with 9 bases spanning the gap. CDR3 coding DNA: TGTGCCAGCAGCCAGGAGTTGGCCAAAAACATTCAGTACTTC. Its protein product is CASSQELAKNIQYF.

The genes are TRBV15 and TRBJ2-5; D is perhaps TRBD2 (6 bases). The CDR3 runs 16 residues. CDR1 and CDR2 (germline): LNHNV, YYDKDF (reference sequence). V lost 0 bases and J lost 1, with 12 bases in between. The CDR3 DNA reads as TGTGCCACCAGCAGAGAGGGCGGGACCTTCCAAGAGACCCAGTACTTC. It is translated as CATSREGGTFQETQYF.

This clone appeared once. V and J are TRBV30 and TRBJ1-5, with 9 bases aligning to TRBD1. This CDR3 is 14 amino acids long. Germline trimming cut 3 bases from V and 4 bases from J; bases unmatched to any gene: 4. Germline V CDR1 and CDR2: GTSNPN, SVGIG (reference sequence). CDR3 in DNA: TGTGCCTGGAGCTGGACAGGGGTGAATCAGCCCCAGCATTTT. Translated, it gives CAWSWTGVNQPQHF.

CDR3 sequence: CASREGLRETQYF. CDR3 DNA: TGTGCCAGCAGGGAGGGCCTACGGGAGACCCAGTACTTC. The chain couples TRBV28 to TRBJ2-5, with D tentatively TRBD2 (6 bases). This CDR3 has 13 amino acids. The V end lost 6 bases, the J end lost 5 bases, and 13 bases lay between the germline ends. Germline values: CDR1 MDHEN, CDR2 SYDVKM.

The chain employs TRBV28 and TRBJ2-7; 12 bases are shared with TRBD2. The ends lost 6 bases at V and 4 bases at J; junction bases unmatched: 7. There are 15 residues in the CDR3. Germline V CDR1 and CDR2: MDHEN, SYDVKM. The CDR3 coding sequence is TGTGCCAGCAGCCCCGGACTAGCGGGAATGTACGAGCAGTACTTC. Encoded protein: CASSPGLAGMYEQYF.

The chain recombines TRBV7-9 with TRBJ1-2; D gene uncertain. Trimming pared 4 bases from V and 5 bases from J, leaving 17 bases between. The CDR3 totals 15 residues. The germline V gene has CDR1 SEHNR and CDR2 FQNEAQ (reference sequence). DNA of the CDR3: TGTGCCAGCAGCTCCCCGGGCGGCGGGGAGTATGGCTACACCTTC. Encoded protein: CASSSPGGGEYGYTF.

V is TRBV2 and J is TRBJ2-2, with 8 bases lining up with TRBD2. The CDR3 sequence is 15 residues long. Germline-derived CDR1 and CDR2 are SNHLY and FYNNEI. The V segment lost 5 bases and the J segment 1 base; nucleotides outside the gene matches: 3. CDR3 sequence: CASSRTSLNTGELFF. Here the CDR3 DNA reads TGTGCCAGCAGTCGGACTAGCCTGAACACCGGGGAGCTGTTTTTT.

With respect to this clone: A junction boundary mismatches the germline segment, possibly from a read error. This chain connects TRBV7-7 to TRBJ2-5; 10 bases are a match to TRBD2. Per the germline V gene, CDR1 is SSHAT and CDR2 is FNYEAQ (reference sequence). The CDR3 has 14 amino acids. The CDR3 spells CASSQSGRVETQYF. CDR3 bases: TGTGCTAGCAGCCAGAGCGGGAGGGTAGAGACCCAGTACTTC. Full variable domain (remainder filled in from reference TRBV7-7 and TRBJ2-5): GAGVSQSPRYKVTKRGQDVTLRCDPISSHATLYWYQQALGQGPEFLTYFNYEAQPDKSGLPSDRFSAERPEGSISTLTIQRTEQRDSAMYRCASSQSGRVETQYFGPGTRLLVL.

The chain is built from TRBV7-7 and TRBJ2-5, with TRBD1 matching 8 bases. The CDR3 loop spans 14 amino acids. The V segment lost 5 bases and the J segment 4 bases; nucleotides outside the gene matches: 6. The germline CDR1 and CDR2 sequences are SSHAT and FNYEAQ (reference sequence). The CDR3 loop reads CASSLSTGVETQYF. The CDR3 DNA sequence: TGTGCCAGCAGCCTATCGACAGGGGTAGAGACCCAGTACTTC.

V usage is TRBV7-3 and J usage is TRBJ2-5; D not certain. Germline loops: CDR1 SGHTA, CDR2 FQGTGA. V was clipped by 0 bases and J by 5 bases, with 7 bases between them. The CDR3 length is 13 residues. DNA of the CDR3: TGTGCCAGCAGCTTAACAAGGACGGAGACCCAGTACTTC. Its protein product is CASSLTRTETQYF.

The rearrangement links TRBV9 to TRBJ2-7; 7 bases line up with TRBD2. Looked up from germline, CDR1 is SGDLS and CDR2 is YYNGEE. Unmatched junction bases numbered 8, after V lost 3 bases and J lost 5 bases. The CDR3 has 14 amino acids. The CDR3 DNA follows: TGTGCCAGCAGCGCCTACCGGGACTATGACGAGCAGTACTTC. Translation gives CASSAYRDYDEQYF.

The chain has TRBV11-2 and TRBJ2-5; D gene uncertain. The CDR3 spans 15 residues. With 5 bases removed from V and 0 bases from J, the gap between germline ends came to 13 bases. CDR1 and CDR2 from the germline V gene are SGHAT and FQNNGV. CDR3 protein: CASSPRAANQETQYF. The CDR3 DNA reads as TGTGCCAGCAGCCCCCGCGCGGCTAACCAAGAGACCCAGTACTTC.

This clone was observed a handful of times. The V call is TRBV28, the J call TRBJ1-4; D call uncertain. In germline, CDR1 is MDHEN, CDR2 SYDVKM. The ends were cut back, 8 bases at V and 4 bases at J, with 11 bases in the middle. This CDR3 comprises 13 residues. Here the CDR3 reads CASGEAFNEKLFF. The CDR3 DNA reads as TGTGCCAGCGGGGAAGCTTTTAATGAAAAACTGTTTTTT.

The chain joins TRBV6-1 to TRBJ1-2; TRBD1 matches 9 bases. The length of the CDR3 is 15 residues. CDR1 MNHNS and CDR2 SASEGT come from the germline V gene. Trimming at V came to 2 bases and at J to 8 bases, leaving 9 bases not matched to a gene. In DNA form, the CDR3 reads TGTGCCAGCAGTGAAAGGGGACAGGGTTCTTTGGGCTACACCTTC. This translates into CASSERGQGSLGYTF.

V and J are TRBV6-6 and TRBJ1-2; 7 nucleotides agree with TRBD1. Germline V CDR1 and CDR2: MNHNY, SVGAGI (reference sequence). The CDR3 is 14 amino acids. J gave up 7 bases and V 6 bases, and 11 bases lay outside the gene matches. The CDR3 is CASSRQPQGVGYTF. CDR3 nucleotides: TGTGCCAGCAGCCGCCAGCCGCAGGGGGTTGGCTACACCTTC.

The CDR3: CASSRDTTYEQYF. DNA for the CDR3: TGTGCCAGCAGCCGGGACACTACCTACGAGCAGTACTTC. The chain recombines TRBV11-2 with TRBJ2-7, with TRBD1 as a possible D gene (6 bases). Trimming took off 5 bases at V and 2 bases at J, with 10 bases between the two ends. CDR1 SGHAT and CDR2 FQNNGV come from the germline V gene. The CDR3 is 13 residues long. The variable domain in full, with the rest retrieved from reference TRBV11-2 and TRBJ2-7, is EAGVAQSPRYKIIEKRQSVAFWCNPISGHATLYWYQQILGQGPKLLIQFQNNGVVDDSQLPKDRFSAERLKGVDSTLKIQPAKLEDSAVYLCASSRDTTYEQYFGPGTRLTVT.

This chain links TRBV7-9 with TRBJ2-1; D unclear. This CDR3 has 12 amino acids. V was trimmed by 3 bases and J by 4 bases, leaving 4 bases between them. Germline V gene sequence: CDR1 SEHNR, CDR2 FQNEAQ (reference sequence). The CDR3 nucleotides are TGTGCCAGCAGCTTTCCTTACAATGAGCAGTTCTTC. Amino acids: CASSFPYNEQFF.

This clone is a singleton in its sample. The rearrangement links TRBV5-3 to TRBJ2-7; D remains unclear. TRBV5-3 is labeled an ORF, and its function is uncertain. V was pared by 1 base and J by 6 bases, with 8 bases between. The length of the CDR3 is 12 residues. The chain's CDR3 is CARSLQPGEQYF. CDR3 nucleotide sequence: TGTGCCAGAAGCTTGCAACCGGGCGAGCAGTACTTC.

The chain recombines TRBV4-1 with TRBJ2-7; 9 bases line up with TRBD2. The germline gives CDR1 MGHRA, CDR2 YSYEKL. J was trimmed by 1 base and V by 5 bases; bases with no gene match: 6. The CDR3 runs to 15 residues. The CDR3 sequence: CASSTPTSGSYEQYF. Here the CDR3 DNA reads TGCGCCAGCAGCACCCCGACTAGCGGATCCTACGAGCAGTACTTC.

The chain combines TRBV5-1 with TRBJ1-1; D remains ambiguous. With 4 bases removed from V and 2 bases from J, the gap between germline ends came to 6 bases. The germline V gene encodes CDR1 SGHRS and CDR2 YFSETQ. This CDR3 has 12 amino acids. The CDR3 DNA is TGCGCCAGCAGCCTAAAAAACACTGAAGCTTTCTTT. Translation gives CASSLKNTEAFF.

This chain links TRBV2 with TRBJ2-3; the D is unclear. V lost 10 bases and J 3 bases, leaving 8 bases between the germline ends. The CDR3 extends over 11 amino acids. Germline V gives CDR1 SNHLY, CDR2 FYNNEI. CDR3 DNA: TGTGCCACCAGGCTTACAGATACGCAGTATTTT. Protein product: CATRLTDTQYF.

The rearrangement links TRBV4-1 to TRBJ1-2; D uncertain. The germline V gene has CDR1 MGHRA and CDR2 YSYEKL. The CDR3 covers 14 residues. Trimming shortened V by 1 base and J by 4 bases, and 10 bases separated the two germline ends. This CDR3 is CASSQGLGSYGYTF. Here the CDR3 DNA reads TGCGCCAGCAGCCAAGGTCTTGGGAGCTATGGCTACACCTTC.

The chain recombines TRBV7-9 with TRBJ2-5; D gene uncertain. CDR1 and CDR2 from the germline V gene are SEHNR and FQNEAQ (reference sequence). V lost 6 bases to trimming and J lost 5 bases, with 13 bases between them. The CDR3 contains 13 residues. The CDR3 region has the DNA TGTGCCAGCAGAAAACCCGGTGGGGAGACCCAGTACTTC. This sequence encodes CASRKPGGETQYF.

This clone was counted a single time. The chain joins TRBV18 to TRBJ2-5, with 8 bases identical to TRBD2. Trimming took 1 base from V and 3 from J; bases not matched to a gene: 1. CDR3 length equals 14 residues. In germline, CDR1 is KGHSH, CDR2 LQKENI. The CDR3, as DNA: TGTGCCAGCTCACCACTAGCGGGGAAAGAGACCCAGTACTTC. This codes for CASSPLAGKETQYF.

The J gene is TRBJ2-5, the V gene TRBV11-3; D unresolved. The germline CDR1 and CDR2 sequences are SGHNT and YENEEA. The CDR3 extends over 13 amino acids. V was shortened by 0 bases and J by 5 bases, with 7 bases between the two germline ends. CDR3 protein: CASSLDQFETQYF. The CDR3 nucleotides are TGTGCCAGCAGCTTAGATCAGTTTGAGACCCAGTACTTC.

In its sample, this clone was seen a few times. V is TRBV4-3 and J is TRBJ1-5; weak D call: TRBD1 (6 bases). This CDR3 is built from 16 residues. Per the germline V gene, CDR1 is LGHNA and CDR2 is YSLEER. Trimming took off 0 bases at V and 6 bases at J, with 15 bases between the two ends. The CDR3 loop is CASSQEGGGGGQPQHF. The CDR3 nucleotides are TGCGCCAGCAGCCAAGAGGGCGGGGGAGGGGGTCAGCCCCAGCATTTT.

This clone came up once. V usage is TRBV27 and J usage is TRBJ2-7; D is undetermined. The CDR3 spans 15 residues. With 4 bases removed from V and 1 base from J, the gap between germline ends came to 14 bases. Germline CDR1 is MNHEY and CDR2 is SMNVEV (reference sequence). CDR3 sequence: CASSSLGSVSYEQYF. The CDR3 nucleotides read TGTGCCAGCAGTTCCCTTGGCAGCGTATCCTACGAGCAGTACTTC.

The chain links TRBV28 to TRBJ1-5; the D gene is possibly TRBD1 (6 bases). CDR3 length: 16 residues. Between the trimmed V and J ends, which lost 6 bases and 4 bases, there was a span of 19 bases. In germline, CDR1 is MDHEN, CDR2 SYDVKM. CDR3 protein: CASSTIARGINQPQHF. The CDR3 DNA sequence: TGTGCCAGCAGCACTATAGCAAGGGGGATAAATCAGCCCCAGCATTTT.

CDR3 DNA sequence: TGTGCCAGCAGGACTAGCGGGGGGGCCACCGGGGAGCTGTTTTTT. Protein: CASRTSGGATGELFF. The rearrangement uses TRBV6-5 and TRBJ2-2; 14 positions match TRBD2. The CDR3 is 15 amino acids. V was clipped by 6 bases and J by 4 bases; unmatched bases: 1. Germline values: CDR1 MNHEY, CDR2 SVGAGI.

This chain connects TRBV5-1 to TRBJ2-1, with 9 bases identical to TRBD1. Germline-derived CDR1 and CDR2 are SGHRS and YFSETQ. CDR3 length: 19 amino acids. J was trimmed by 2 bases and V by 4 bases; bases with no gene match: 16. The CDR3 is CASSGQGLGQGQTYNEQFF. CDR3 bases: TGCGCCAGCAGCGGCCAAGGGTTAGGACAGGGGCAAACCTACAATGAGCAGTTCTTC.